One sample yielded the 8 T cell receptor beta chains listed below, sequenced in a study of regulatory T cells in long-lasting Graves disease. Time point denoted: newly diagnosed GD, antithyroid drugs for less than 3 months. Extracted RNA from PBMCs served as the source of the TCR library. Relying on iRepertoire HTBI primers and Arm-PCR of CDR3 regions, the team built TCR beta libraries. TCRdb called the multiplex PCR reads again in MiXCR, with one record for every CDR3 protein. The sample contains under 300,000 distinct CDR3 sequences, 20% to 25% of which appear only once. This material consisted of peripheral blood mononuclear cells (PBMCs), taken at new diagnosis, from a patient treated with antithyroid drugs. The receptors stem from a female donor with Graves disease.

This clonotype was seen many times. CDR3: CASSFSGSRSEQFF. The CDR3 nucleotides are TGTGCCAGCAGCTTTAGCGGGAGTAGGAGCGAGCAGTTCTTC. The chain recombines TRBV5-4 with TRBJ2-1; TRBD2 matches at 9 bases. The CDR3 length is 14 residues. The junction had 7 bases not matched to a gene; V was cut back by 2 bases and J by 10 bases. CDR1 and CDR2 from the germline V gene are SGHNT and YYREEE (reference sequence).

This clonotype was recorded at least ten times. This rearrangement joins TRBV7-2 to TRBJ2-5; 7 bases fit TRBD1. The germline V gene encodes CDR1 SGHTA and CDR2 FQGNSA. V lost 5 bases to trimming and J lost 4 bases; unmatched junction nucleotides: 10. The CDR3 length is 15 residues. The CDR3 DNA is TGTGCCAGCAGCCCGAGAACAGGGGCGGGAGAGACCCAGTACTTC. As protein: CASSPRTGAGETQYF.

This clonotype was recorded many times. The CDR3 region is CAIDRGNTASNQPQHF. CDR3 DNA sequence: TGTGCCATCGACAGGGGGAACACCGCTAGCAATCAGCCCCAGCATTTT. This rearrangement joins TRBV6-1 to TRBJ1-5; 9 bases map to TRBD1. V shed 10 bases, J shed 0 bases, and the junction held 10 bases outside the gene matches. Germline loops: CDR1 MNHNS, CDR2 SASEGT. The CDR3 length is 16 residues.

This clonotype showed up many times. The gene calls are TRBV4-3 and TRBJ2-7; no reliable D call. V lost 2 bases to trimming and J lost 4 bases, with 15 bases between them. The CDR3 extends over 15 amino acids. Germline assignment: CDR1 LGHNA and CDR2 YSLEER. The CDR3, as DNA: TGCGCCAGCAGCCAATTCGAAGGAGCCCTATACGAGCAGTACTTC. Protein product: CASSQFEGALYEQYF.

This clonotype was counted at least ten times. The chain has TRBV20-1 and TRBJ2-3; D is perhaps TRBD1 (6 bases). Trimming shortened V by 0 bases and J by 1 base, and 11 bases separated the two germline ends. Looked up from germline, CDR1 is DFQATT and CDR2 is SNEGSKA (reference sequence). This CDR3 is 15 amino acids long. The CDR3, as DNA: TGCAGTGCTAGAGAGCGGACAGCCGGCACAGATACGCAGTATTTT. Its protein product is CSARERTAGTDTQYF.

This clonotype has a count of ten or more. The rearrangement uses TRBV3-1 and TRBJ1-2; D is unclear. The CDR3 consists of 15 residues. Germline-derived CDR1 and CDR2 are LGHDT and YNNKEL (reference sequence). V lost 0 bases and J lost 10, with 18 bases in between. CDR3 amino acids: CASSQDRFAGSDYTF. The CDR3 DNA reads TGTGCCAGCAGCCAAGATCGTTTTGCAGGATCCGACTACACCTTC. Drawing the rest from reference TRBV3-1 and TRBJ1-2, the complete variable domain is DTAVSQTPKYLVTQMGNDKSIKCEQNLGHDTMYWYKQDSKKFLKIMFSYNNKELIINETVPNRFSPKSPDKAHLNLHINSLELGDSAVYFCASSQDRFAGSDYTFGSGTRLTVV.

This clonotype has just a few counts. This chain joins TRBV20-1 and TRBJ2-3, with TRBD1 as a possible D gene (6 bases). CDR1 is DFQATT and CDR2 is SNEGSKA in the germline V gene (reference sequence). The CDR3 totals 15 residues. Trimming took 5 bases from V and 1 from J, leaving 16 bases between them. In DNA, the CDR3 is TGCAGTGCTCAACCCGGGGCAGGGGGCACAGATACGCAGTATTTT. It encodes CSAQPGAGGTDTQYF.

This clonotype was detected many times. The chain combines TRBV6-1 with TRBJ2-7; 9 nucleotides line up with TRBD1. V lost 7 bases to trimming and J lost 6 bases; unmatched junction nucleotides: 10. CDR1 and CDR2 (germline): MNHNS, SASEGT. The CDR3 spans 14 residues. CDR3 sequence (DNA): TGTGCCAGCAACCTGAGGACAGGGGTTGGCGAGCAGTACTTC. Its translation: CASNLRTGVGEQYF.